One sample yielded the 9 T cell receptor beta chains listed below, sequenced in a study of blood T cell repertoires in COVID-19. Clones were read by immunoSEQ multiplex PCR, and TCRdb kept only the in-frame ones, dropping some. The repertoire holds some 370,000 clones, with more than 70% as singletons. The sequencing sample was made of peripheral blood. The origin of the receptors is a woman aged 25-40 years with COVID-19, enrolled during active disease.

On this clone itself: Other nucleotide sequences in the sample specify the same CDR3. The chain couples TRBV5-1 to TRBJ1-1, with D maybe TRBD1 (6 bases). CDR3 length equals 14 residues. Trimming took 5 bases from V and 1 from J, leaving 12 bases between them. CDR1 and CDR2 from the germline V gene are SGHRS and YFSETQ. The DNA of the CDR3 is TGCGCCAGCAGTCGGGGACAAGCGAACACTGAAGCTTTCTTT. It encodes CASSRGQANTEAFF. The whole variable domain, remainder taken from reference TRBV5-1 and TRBJ1-1, is KAGVTQTPRYLIKTRGQQVTLSCSPISGHRSVSWYQQTPGQGLQFLFEYFSETQRNKGNFPGRFSGRQFSNSRSEMNVSTLELGDSALYLCASSRGQANTEAFFGQGTRLTVV.

The V gene is TRBV28, the J gene TRBJ1-2; TRBD1 aligns across 9 bases. The CDR3 loop spans 15 amino acids. Germline values: CDR1 MDHEN, CDR2 SYDVKM. J was trimmed by 4 bases and V by 3 bases; bases with no gene match: 6. CDR3 in DNA: TGTGCCAGCAGTTTCGGACAGGGGTTCGTCTATGGCTACACCTTC. Translated: CASSFGQGFVYGYTF.

The V call is TRBV19, the J call TRBJ2-6; D is perhaps TRBD2 (5 bases). Trimming took off 4 bases at V and 0 bases at J, with 7 bases between the two ends. The CDR3 has 15 residues. The V gene's germline CDR1 is LNHDA and CDR2 SQIVND (reference sequence). The CDR3 DNA reads as TGTGCCAGTAGTAGAGGGCTCTCTGGGGCCAACGTCCTGACTTTC. Translation: CASSRGLSGANVLTF. The whole variable domain, remainder taken from reference TRBV19 and TRBJ2-6, is DGGITQSPKYLFRKEGQNVTLSCEQNLNHDAMYWYRQDPGQGLRLIYYSQIVNDFQKGDIAEGYSVSREKKESFPLTVTSAQKNPTAFYLCASSRGLSGANVLTFGAGSRLTVL.

V gene TRBV5-4 combines with J gene TRBJ1-1, with unresolved D. Per germline, CDR1 SGHNT and CDR2 YYREEE (reference sequence). Between the trimmed V and J ends, which lost 4 bases and 4 bases, there was a span of 17 bases. This CDR3 region has 15 residues. In nucleotides, the CDR3 is TGTGCCAGCAGCCAAACCTCGACGGCGGGCACTGAAGCTTTCTTT. Encoded protein: CASSQTSTAGTEAFF. The full variable domain, its missing parts supplied by reference TRBV5-4 and TRBJ1-1, is ETGVTQSPTHLIKTRGQQVTLRCSSQSGHNTVSWYQQALGQGPQFIFQYYREEENGRGNFPPRFSGLQFPNYSSELNVNALELDDSALYLCASSQTSTAGTEAFFGQGTRLTVV.

The genes are TRBV2 and TRBJ1-1; D is perhaps TRBD1 (6 bases). Germline V gives CDR1 SNHLY, CDR2 FYNNEI. V was trimmed by 3 bases and J by 10 bases, leaving 15 bases between them. This CDR3 has 13 residues. CDR3 DNA sequence: TGTGCCAGCAGTGAGGAACAGGGCGCGTTAGCTTTCTTT. Its protein product is CASSEEQGALAFF.

The chain recombines TRBV11-2 with TRBJ2-5; D gene ambiguous. The CDR3 loop spans 17 amino acids. The ends were cut back, 1 base at V and 1 base at J, with 16 bases in the middle. Looked up from germline, CDR1 is SGHAT and CDR2 is FQNNGV. This CDR3 is CASSLGSVVAAQETQYF. The CDR3 DNA reads as TGTGCCAGCAGCTTAGGGAGCGTGGTGGCAGCCCAAGAGACCCAGTACTTC.

The chain carries TRBV29-1 and TRBJ2-7; tentatively, D is TRBD1 (6 bases). V lost 3 bases and J 3 bases, leaving 9 bases between the germline ends. Germline loops: CDR1 SQVTM, CDR2 ANQGSEA. This CDR3 comprises 12 residues. CDR3 residues: CSVDRGSYEQYF. In DNA form, the CDR3 reads TGCAGCGTTGACAGGGGAAGCTACGAGCAGTACTTC.

The chain uses TRBV24-1 and TRBJ2-1, with a possible D match to TRBD2 (6 bases). CDR3 size: 12 residues. Deletions cut 7 bases from V and 10 bases from J, with 13 bases between. The germline V gene has CDR1 KGHDR and CDR2 SFDVKD. CDR3 nucleotides: TGTGCCACCAGCCAGGGACTTTACGAGCAGTTCTTC. This translates into CATSQGLYEQFF.

The chain joins TRBV19 to TRBJ1-2; 7 nucleotides line up with TRBD1. CDR3 length: 13 amino acids. Germline V CDR1 and CDR2: LNHDA, SQIVND (reference sequence). V was clipped by 6 bases and J by 8 bases; unmatched bases: 9. CDR3 nucleotide sequence: TGTGCCAGTAGCCCCCGGGACAGAGAAGGCTACACCTTC. It codes for CASSPRDREGYTF.